These 24 T cell receptor beta chains share one sample of origin, sequenced in a study of T cells in Graves' hyperthyroidism and ophthalmopathy. RNA transcripts were the template for amplifying TCR beta CDR3 regions. Researchers ran a first-round RT-PCR on the TCR CDR3 using the HTBI primer set. TCRdb called the multiplex PCR reads again in MiXCR, with one record for every CDR3 protein. The table has 300,000 to 400,000 distinct CDR3 sequences, 15% to 20% seen once. The sequencing input was blood. These receptors were taken from a woman aged 50 to 65 with Graves' hyperthyroidism.

The gene calls are TRBV29-1 and TRBJ2-1; 8 bases align to TRBD1. Germline V gives CDR1 SQVTM, CDR2 ANQGSEA. This CDR3 is built from 14 residues. The V segment lost 4 bases and the J segment 2 bases; nucleotides outside the gene matches: 4. In nucleotides, the CDR3 is TGCAGCGTTGTGGACAGGGTAACCTACAATGAGCAGTTCTTC. Translating gives CSVVDRVTYNEQFF.

This clonotype was detected ten times or more. The rearrangement joins TRBV28 to TRBJ1-1; D is unresolved. Germline assignment: CDR1 MDHEN and CDR2 SYDVKM. The length of the CDR3 is 13 residues. Trimming shortened V by 0 bases and J by 1 base, and 3 bases separated the two germline ends. The CDR3 sequence: CASSLWANTEAFF. CDR3 coding DNA: TGTGCCAGCAGTTTATGGGCGAACACTGAAGCTTTCTTT.

This clonotype was detected many times. The chain links TRBV13 to TRBJ2-3, with 7 bases aligning to TRBD2. This CDR3 comprises 16 residues. Looked up from germline, CDR1 is PRHDT and CDR2 is FYEKMQ (reference sequence). The V and J ends lost 1 base and 2 bases, in that order; junction bases with no gene match: 6. In nucleotides, the CDR3 is TGTGCCAGCAGCTTAGTCGGACGGGGGGACACAGATACGCAGTATTTT. Its translation is CASSLVGRGDTDTQYF.

This clonotype was found a few times. The V gene is TRBV30, the J gene TRBJ1-3; perhaps TRBD1 as D (5 bases). Germline V gene sequence: CDR1 GTSNPN, CDR2 SVGIG (reference sequence). CDR3 length: 16 residues. Trimming pared 1 base from V and 0 bases from J, leaving 13 bases between. The CDR3 spells CAWSATGTVSGNTIYF. The CDR3 DNA reads as TGTGCCTGGAGTGCCACAGGCACCGTCTCTGGAAACACCATATATTTT.

This chain links TRBV11-2 with TRBJ1-2; D is undetermined. V was clipped by 1 base and J by 1 base, with 4 bases between them. CDR1 and CDR2 from the germline V gene are SGHAT and FQNNGV. The CDR3 is made up of 13 amino acids. The DNA of the CDR3 is TGTGCCAGCAGCTTAGGCTATAACTATGGCTACACCTTC. As protein: CASSLGYNYGYTF.

The gene calls are TRBV28 and TRBJ1-4; perhaps TRBD1 as D (6 bases). V lost 3 bases and J 8 bases, leaving 13 bases between the germline ends. The CDR3 totals 14 residues. The germline V gene encodes CDR1 MDHEN and CDR2 SYDVKM. CDR3 residues: CASSFPQGREKLFF. CDR3 coding DNA: TGTGCCAGCAGTTTCCCACAGGGACGGGAAAAACTGTTTTTT.

This clonotype was seen only a few times. The rearrangement joins TRBV20-1 to TRBJ2-3; TRBD2 agrees at 8 bases. The germline V gene encodes CDR1 DFQATT and CDR2 SNEGSKA (reference sequence). The CDR3 extends over 14 amino acids. V lost 6 bases, J lost 4 bases, and 9 bases stayed unmatched. The DNA of the CDR3 is TGCAGTGCCCTCCGCGCGGGAGGATCAGATACGCAGTATTTT. Translation: CSALRAGGSDTQYF.

This clonotype was picked up many times. V usage is TRBV7-2 and J usage is TRBJ2-3; 10 nucleotides align to TRBD2. Germline trimming cut 1 base from V and 4 bases from J; bases unmatched to any gene: 5. CDR1 and CDR2 (germline): SGHTA, FQGNSA. There are 16 residues in the CDR3. The CDR3, as DNA: TGTGCCAGCAGCTTAGTCAGCGGGAGGGCCTCAGATACGCAGTATTTT. It encodes CASSLVSGRASDTQYF.

This clonotype showed up many times. The gene calls are TRBV12-3 or TRBV12-4 and TRBJ2-7, with D possibly matching TRBD2 (5 bases). The CDR3 covers 13 residues. V gave up 1 base and J gave up 3 bases, with 7 bases separating them. As DNA, the CDR3 is TGTGCCAGCAGTTTAGGAGCGGTCTACGAGCAGTACTTC. Translation gives CASSLGAVYEQYF.

In this sample, this clonotype turned up many times. The V and J genes are TRBV13 and TRBJ2-7; D tentatively fits TRBD1 or TRBD2 (6 bases each). Between the trimmed V and J ends, which lost 5 bases and 3 bases, there was a span of 14 bases. The germline CDR1 and CDR2 sequences are PRHDT and FYEKMQ (reference sequence). CDR3 size: 14 residues. CDR3 residues: CASSPGAGFYEQYF. CDR3 in DNA: TGTGCCAGCAGCCCGGGGGCAGGATTCTACGAGCAGTACTTC.

This chain connects TRBV9 to TRBJ2-7; D is possibly TRBD1 or TRBD2 (5 bases each). The germline V gene has CDR1 SGDLS and CDR2 YYNGEE. V was shortened by 5 bases and J by 7 bases, with 16 bases between the two germline ends. The CDR3 loop spans 13 amino acids. Written as DNA, the CDR3 is TGTGCCAGCAGTGAGGGGCCCGGGGAGGAGCAGTACTTC. Its translation is CASSEGPGEEQYF.

This clonotype was counted only a few times. V usage is TRBV7-2 and J usage is TRBJ2-1, with no clear D. V shed 5 bases and J shed 6 bases, with 8 bases lying between them. From germline, CDR1 is SGHTA and CDR2 FQGNSA. The CDR3 is 12 amino acids. Written as DNA, the CDR3 is TGTGCCAGCAGCGTCTGGGGCAATGAGCAGTTCTTC. Protein: CASSVWGNEQFF.

In its sample, this clonotype was seen many times. The chain combines TRBV30 with TRBJ1-1; D ambiguous. Trimming removed 5 bases at V and 4 bases at J, with 11 bases between. This CDR3 is 12 amino acids long. Germline V gives CDR1 GTSNPN, CDR2 SVGIG (reference sequence). The CDR3 region is CAWDAVGTEAFF. The CDR3 DNA reads TGTGCCTGGGACGCAGTGGGCACTGAAGCTTTCTTT.

The genes are TRBV9 and TRBJ2-3; 8 nucleotides align to TRBD2. The CDR3 totals 14 residues. V dropped 4 bases and J dropped 3; count of bases not matched to a gene: 4. Germline CDR1 is SGDLS and CDR2 is YYNGEE. The CDR3 protein is CASSRSGATDTQYF. The CDR3 bases are TGTGCCAGCAGCCGTAGCGGGGCAACAGATACGCAGTATTTT.

As for this clonotype: A single base separates this from a much larger clone, so it may be a read error. This sequence joins TRBV28 and TRBJ2-7; D ambiguous. Germline CDR1 reads MDHEN; CDR2 reads SYDVKM. V dropped 6 bases and J dropped 3 bases, with 12 bases sitting between them. This CDR3 region has 13 residues. Written as DNA, the CDR3 is TGTGCCAGCAGGGGCCCAGTATACTACGAGCAGTACTTC. It codes for CASRGPVYYEQYF.

This clonotype has ten or more counts. The V call is TRBV7-9, the J call TRBJ1-1; 8 bases line up with TRBD1. Germline V gene sequence: CDR1 SEHNR, CDR2 FQNEAQ (reference sequence). CDR3 length: 15 amino acids. The V gene end was trimmed by 0 bases and the J gene end by 6 bases; junction bases not matched to a gene: 6. In nucleotides, the CDR3 is TGTGCCAGCAGCTTAGCCTTACAGGGGGACCCTGAAGCTTTCTTT. Protein sequence: CASSLALQGDPEAFF.

V usage is TRBV7-8 and J usage is TRBJ2-2, with D unresolved. The CDR3 is 16 amino acids. V shed 0 bases and J shed 2 bases, with 10 bases lying between them. Germline assignment: CDR1 SGHVS and CDR2 FQNEAQ. The CDR3 DNA follows: TGTGCCAGCAGCTTAGCATCCGGGCCCAACACCGGGGAGCTGTTTTTT. Translating it yields CASSLASGPNTGELFF.

This clonotype was seen more than once but under ten times. The chain carries TRBV5-8 and TRBJ1-1, with a tentative D call TRBD1 (6 bases). Trimming left V 4 bases short and J 3 bases short, with 13 bases between. This CDR3 is 14 amino acids long. Looked up from germline, CDR1 is SGHTS and CDR2 is YDEGEE. In nucleotides, the CDR3 is TGTGCCAGCAGCATCACAGGGCCGGACACTGAAGCTTTCTTT. Encoded protein: CASSITGPDTEAFF.

This clonotype was counted only a few times. This rearrangement joins TRBV14 to TRBJ2-3; 10 bases map to TRBD2. CDR3 length equals 15 residues. Germline V gives CDR1 SGHDN, CDR2 FVKESK. V lost 4 bases to trimming and J lost 2 bases; unmatched junction nucleotides: 3. The CDR3 DNA is TGTGCCAGCAGCCGGACTAGCGGATTCACAGATACGCAGTATTTT. This codes for CASSRTSGFTDTQYF. Looking up the rest from reference TRBV14 and TRBJ2-3 gives the full variable domain: EAGVTQFPSHSVIEKGQTVTLRCDPISGHDNLYWYRRVMGKEIKFLLHFVKESKQDESGMPNNRFLAERTGGTYSTLKVQPAELEDSGVYFCASSRTSGFTDTQYFGPGTRLTVL.

This clonotype was seen a handful of times. The chain employs TRBV20-1 and TRBJ2-1; 11 positions match TRBD2. The J segment lost 1 base and the V segment lost 5 bases, leaving 4 bases of the junction unmatched. CDR3 length: 15 amino acids. Per the germline V gene, CDR1 is DFQATT and CDR2 is SNEGSKA (reference sequence). The CDR3 region is CSAPTSGTSYNEQFF. The CDR3 DNA reads as TGCAGTGCTCCGACTAGCGGGACATCCTACAATGAGCAGTTCTTC.

CDR3 region: CAWGLIAGATGELFF. The CDR3 DNA is TGTGCCTGGGGACTAATAGCGGGGGCCACCGGGGAGCTGTTTTTT. The chain combines TRBV30 with TRBJ2-2; 9 bases are shared with TRBD2. Trimming removed 5 bases from V and 4 bases from J; junction bases left unmatched: 8. Germline CDR1 GTSNPN, CDR2 SVGIG (reference sequence). CDR3 length: 15 residues.

This clonotype has ten or more counts. V and J are TRBV3-1 and TRBJ1-1; TRBD1 might be the D (6 bases). Germline CDR1 and CDR2: LGHDT and YNNKEL (reference sequence). The CDR3 extends over 17 amino acids. Trimming removed 0 bases from V and 6 bases from J, with 20 bases in between. The CDR3 coding sequence is TGTGCCAGCAGCCAAGAGAGGGGGGAACGGACGTTCGCTGAAGCTTTCTTT. Encoded protein: CASSQERGERTFAEAFF.

V usage is TRBV7-9 and J usage is TRBJ2-5, with 9 bases aligning to TRBD2. The V segment lost 8 bases and the J segment 4 bases; nucleotides outside the gene matches: 11. The V gene's germline CDR1 is SEHNR and CDR2 FQNEAQ (reference sequence). The CDR3 is 15 residues long. The CDR3 loop is CASYSGSISGETQYF. The CDR3 coding sequence is TGTGCCAGCTATAGCGGGAGTATTAGTGGAGAGACCCAGTACTTC.

Concerning this clonotype: A read error is possible here, since a much larger clone lies one base away. The chain uses TRBV7-9 and TRBJ2-3; D possibly corresponds to TRBD2 (5 bases). The CDR3 has 14 amino acids. Germline V gene sequence: CDR1 SEHNR, CDR2 FQNEAQ (reference sequence). In DNA form, the CDR3 reads TGTGCCAGCAACTTAAATGAGGGAGCCGATACGCAGTATTTT. Protein: CASNLNEGADTQYF.